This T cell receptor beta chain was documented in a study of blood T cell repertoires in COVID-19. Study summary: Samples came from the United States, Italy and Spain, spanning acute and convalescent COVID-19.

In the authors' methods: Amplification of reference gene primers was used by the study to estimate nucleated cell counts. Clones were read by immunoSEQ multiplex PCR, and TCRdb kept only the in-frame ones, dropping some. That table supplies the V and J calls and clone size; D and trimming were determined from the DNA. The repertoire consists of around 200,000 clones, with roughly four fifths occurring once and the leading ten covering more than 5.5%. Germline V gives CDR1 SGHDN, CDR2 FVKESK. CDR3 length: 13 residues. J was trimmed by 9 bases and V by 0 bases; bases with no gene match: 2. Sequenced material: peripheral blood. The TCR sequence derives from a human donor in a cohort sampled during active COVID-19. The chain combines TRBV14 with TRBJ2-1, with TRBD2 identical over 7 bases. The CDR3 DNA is TGTGCCAGCAGCCAAGATTGGGGGGGTGAGCAGTTCTTC. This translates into CASSQDWGGEQFF.